The sequence of this T cell receptor beta chain was determined in a study of T cell responses to AZD1222 COVID-19 vaccine. Overall study findings and caveats: Donors in the cohort were predominantly white British and more often female, and clonal diversity was possibly underestimated.

Per the germline V gene, CDR1 is LNHDA and CDR2 is SQIVND (reference sequence). CDR3 size: 13 residues. Between the trimmed V and J ends, which lost 5 bases and 7 bases, there was a span of 12 bases. A remark on this clone: As yet, its antigen is unknown.

Second doses at about 4 or about 12 weeks were pooled. Sequencing was performed with immunoSEQ multiplex PCR; in TCRdb, only in-frame clones are kept and a portion is missing. The sample shows 150,000 to 250,000 clones, just over 90% of them seen only once. The chain links TRBV19 to TRBJ2-1; D possibly matches TRBD1 or TRBD2 (5 bases each). The clonotype originates from an adult who received the AZD1222 COVID-19 vaccine. The source material was peripheral blood, sampled 28 days after the second AZD1222 dose. The CDR3 coding sequence is TGTGCCAGTAGTGTTGGGACCCAAAATGAGCAGTTCTTC. Protein: CASSVGTQNEQFF. The whole variable domain, remainder taken from reference TRBV19 and TRBJ2-1, is DGGITQSPKYLFRKEGQNVTLSCEQNLNHDAMYWYRQDPGQGLRLIYYSQIVNDFQKGDIAEGYSVSREKKESFPLTVTSAQKNPTAFYLCASSVGTQNEQFFGPGTRLTVL.